These 26 T cell receptor beta chains were sequenced from one sample in a study of neurological immune-mediated disorders. TCRdb passed the 5' RACE reads through MiXCR, listing each CDR3 protein once. The profile shows tens of thousands of distinct CDR3 sequences, about 2% of them singletons. The sample comprised PBMCs. Receptors originate from a woman in her thirties or forties with multiple sclerosis.

This clonotype was observed a handful of times. A clone one base away is much larger, so this may be a read error. The CDR3 carries no conserved terminal phenylalanine or tryptophan, so it likely arises from a read error. J is TRBJ2-4 and V is TRBV9; D call uncertain. Trimming removed 4 bases from V and 0 bases from J, with 8 bases in between. Germline CDR1 SGDLS, CDR2 YYNGEE. This CDR3 has 14 residues. The CDR3 DNA reads as TGTGCCAGCAGCAGAGCTCTAGCCAAAAACATTCAGTACTGC. Amino acids: CASSRALAKNIQYC.

This clonotype was detected many times. Here the CDR3 DNA reads TGTGCCACCAGTCGAGGACTAGCGGGGGGGCTAGAGACCCAGTACTTC. This encodes CATSRGLAGGLETQYF. V gene TRBV24-1 combines with J gene TRBJ2-5; 15 nucleotides line up with TRBD2. CDR3 length: 16 amino acids. CDR1 is KGHDR, CDR2 SFDVKD, per germline. V lost 6 bases to trimming and J lost 4 bases; unmatched junction nucleotides: 5.

This clonotype showed up many times. V usage is TRBV4-2 and J usage is TRBJ2-3; 9 nucleotides agree with TRBD2. The germline gives CDR1 LGHNA, CDR2 YNFKEQ. Trimming took 1 base from V and 2 from J; bases not matched to a gene: 4. The length of the CDR3 is 16 residues. CDR3: CASSQVSGGFTDTQYF. DNA of the CDR3: TGTGCCAGCAGCCAAGTTAGCGGGGGATTCACAGATACGCAGTATTTT.

This clonotype was counted many times. V is TRBV7-9 and J is TRBJ1-5, with no clear D. Trimming stripped 3 bases from V and 5 bases from J, with 5 bases between. Germline V CDR1 and CDR2: SEHNR, FQNEAQ (reference sequence). The CDR3 is made up of 12 amino acids. Here the CDR3 reads CASSLDYQPQHF. CDR3 bases: TGTGCCAGCAGCTTGGACTATCAGCCCCAGCATTTT.

V and J are TRBV12-3 or TRBV12-4 and TRBJ1-2; D remains ambiguous. The CDR3 extends over 15 amino acids. Trimming took off 2 bases at V and 2 bases at J, with 12 bases between the two ends. CDR3 amino acids: CASSLYRPTNYGYTF. CDR3 DNA sequence: TGTGCCAGCAGTTTATATCGGCCGACGAACTATGGCTACACCTTC.

Turning to this clonotype: Germline and junction disagree at one end, which may indicate a read error. V usage is TRBV27 and J usage is TRBJ2-7; unclear D gene. Germline CDR1 MNHEY, CDR2 SMNVEV (reference sequence). This CDR3 spans 10 amino acids. In nucleotides, the CDR3 is TGTGCCAGCAGTTCCCACGAGCAGCACTTC. Translated, it gives CASSSHEQHF.

In this sample, this clonotype turned up many times. The chain combines TRBV5-8 with TRBJ2-3, with 11 bases identical to TRBD1. This CDR3 contains 17 residues. The germline gives CDR1 SGHTS, CDR2 YDEGEE. V was clipped by 4 bases and J by 4 bases; unmatched bases: 11. The CDR3 loop is CASSLGLGTGGSDTQYF. The DNA of the CDR3 is TGTGCCAGCAGCCTTGGTCTCGGGACAGGGGGTTCAGATACGCAGTATTTT.

This clonotype was seen many times. The chain uses TRBV5-1 and TRBJ2-2; TRBD1 is a possible D gene (5 bases). The CDR3 covers 13 residues. V lost 4 bases, J lost 10 bases, and 14 bases lay in between. In germline, CDR1 is SGHRS, CDR2 YFSETQ. CDR3 sequence (DNA): TGCGCCAGCAGCCCCCAGGGAATAGAGGAGCTGTTTTTT. Translation: CASSPQGIEELFF.

This clonotype occurred many times. The V call is TRBV20-1, the J call TRBJ2-7; TRBD1 agrees at 8 bases. The length of the CDR3 is 15 residues. CDR1 and CDR2 from the germline V gene are DFQATT and SNEGSKA (reference sequence). V was pared by 0 bases and J by 3 bases, with 7 bases of the junction left unmatched. The chain's CDR3 is CSARDSGQGGYEQYF. The DNA of the CDR3 is TGCAGTGCTAGAGATTCTGGACAGGGAGGCTACGAGCAGTACTTC.

The sample holds many counts of this clonotype. The chain's CDR3 is CSASPGGANVLTF. CDR3 bases: TGCAGTGCTAGTCCGGGAGGGGCCAACGTCCTGACTTTC. The chain carries TRBV20-1 and TRBJ2-6, with a weak D call TRBD2 (5 bases). V was clipped by 3 bases and J by 4 bases, with 7 bases between them. Germline values: CDR1 DFQATT, CDR2 SNEGSKA (reference sequence). The CDR3 runs 13 residues.

The table lists this clonotype with a count of one. V and J are TRBV28 and TRBJ1-1; D is unresolved. CDR1 and CDR2 from the germline V gene are MDHEN and SYDVKM. CDR3 length: 16 amino acids. V dropped 7 bases and J dropped 1 base, with 19 bases sitting between them. Here the CDR3 DNA reads TGTGCCAGCACCCTCCCAGGAGTAACGGCGAACACTGAAGCTTTCTTT. As protein: CASTLPGVTANTEAFF.

This clonotype came up many times. The rearrangement uses TRBV7-9 and TRBJ2-7; TRBD1 agrees at 9 bases. V dropped 3 bases and J dropped 6; count of bases not matched to a gene: 9. This CDR3 is built from 15 residues. CDR1 is SEHNR and CDR2 is FQNEAQ in the germline V gene (reference sequence). Written as DNA, the CDR3 is TGTGCCAGCAGCTTTTGGACAGGGGCCACGAGCGAGCAGTACTTC. Residues: CASSFWTGATSEQYF.

This clonotype was counted at least ten times. The genes are TRBV24-1 and TRBJ2-1; TRBD2 aligns across 16 bases. Unmatched junction bases numbered 16, after V lost 9 bases and J lost 9 bases. CDR3 length: 18 amino acids. CDR1 is KGHDR and CDR2 is SFDVKD in the germline V gene. Here the CDR3 reads CATSQPGTSGGASGEQFF. The CDR3 nucleotides read TGTGCCACCTCCCAGCCCGGGACTAGCGGGGGGGCCAGCGGTGAGCAGTTCTTC.

In this sample, this clonotype turned up many times. The chain joins TRBV9 to TRBJ2-3, with 9 bases fitting TRBD1. CDR1 is SGDLS and CDR2 is YYNGEE in the germline V gene. The CDR3 has 15 amino acids. V was pared by 4 bases and J by 2 bases, with 5 bases of the junction left unmatched. Here the CDR3 reads CASSSWDRDTDTQYF. The DNA of the CDR3 is TGTGCCAGCAGCTCCTGGGACAGGGACACAGATACGCAGTATTTT.

This clonotype was seen at least ten times. The chain recombines TRBV20-1 with TRBJ2-1; 7 bases fit TRBD1. CDR3 size: 14 residues. Germline CDR1 DFQATT, CDR2 SNEGSKA (reference sequence). J lost 6 bases, V lost 6 bases, and 11 bases had no gene match. The CDR3 reads CSAVPGQSFNEQFF. The CDR3 coding sequence is TGCAGTGCCGTTCCGGGACAGTCTTTCAATGAGCAGTTCTTC.

This clonotype has ten or more counts. CDR3 in DNA: TGCAGTGCTAGATCGGGACTAGCGGGGGGCCACACAGATACGCAGTATTTT. This encodes CSARSGLAGGHTDTQYF. The chain links TRBV20-1 to TRBJ2-3; 15 bases map to TRBD2. There are 17 residues in the CDR3. The V gene end was trimmed by 2 bases and the J gene end by 2 bases; junction bases not matched to a gene: 5. CDR1 is DFQATT, CDR2 SNEGSKA, per germline (reference sequence).

There are a few counts of this clonotype. The chain uses TRBV11-2 and TRBJ2-7, with D perhaps TRBD1 (6 bases). Germline CDR1 is SGHAT and CDR2 is FQNNGV. The CDR3 is 13 residues long. V lost 6 bases to trimming and J lost 6 bases, with 15 bases between them. CDR3: CASRWGPSTEQYF. The CDR3 DNA sequence: TGTGCCAGCAGGTGGGGGCCTTCTACCGAGCAGTACTTC.

In its sample, this clonotype was seen many times. The chain uses TRBV5-1 and TRBJ1-1; D is unresolved. Germline-derived CDR1 and CDR2 are SGHRS and YFSETQ. CDR3 length: 13 amino acids. Trimming left V 4 bases short and J 2 bases short, with 9 bases between. CDR3 DNA sequence: TGCGCCAGCAGCCCCGCGTTAAACACTGAAGCTTTCTTT. It yields the protein CASSPALNTEAFF.

This clonotype has ten or more counts. J is TRBJ1-4 and V is TRBV10-3; a possible D gene is TRBD1 (5 bases). The CDR3 has 14 amino acids. V was cut by 2 bases and J by 10 bases, with 14 bases left in between. Per the germline V gene, CDR1 is ENHRY and CDR2 is SYGVKD. CDR3 sequence reads: CAISEIQGYGKLFF. The CDR3 DNA reads as TGTGCCATCAGTGAGATTCAGGGTTATGGAAAACTGTTTTTT.

This clonotype was observed many times. The chain has TRBV7-9 and TRBJ1-1; D remains unclear. The CDR3 loop spans 9 amino acids. Trimming shortened V by 5 bases and J by 11 bases, and 6 bases separated the two germline ends. CDR1 and CDR2 (germline): SEHNR, FQNEAQ (reference sequence). The chain's CDR3 is CASSQGAFF. The CDR3 region has the DNA TGTGCCAGCAGCCAAGGGGCTTTCTTT.

This clonotype was seen many times. J is TRBJ2-3 and V is TRBV20-1, with D unclear. The V and J ends lost 7 bases and 3 bases respectively, with 8 bases between them. CDR3 length: 11 residues. Germline V CDR1 and CDR2: DFQATT, SNEGSKA (reference sequence). For the CDR3, the DNA is TGCAGTGGCGGTCTAACAGATACGCAGTATTTT. Residues: CSGGLTDTQYF.

This clonotype was seen ten or more times. This sequence joins TRBV27 and TRBJ1-1; 7 positions agree with TRBD1. The CDR3 extends over 15 amino acids. The germline gives CDR1 MNHEY, CDR2 SMNVEV (reference sequence). V dropped 2 bases and J dropped 0; count of bases not matched to a gene: 3. CDR3 DNA sequence: TGTGCCAGCAGTTTACGAACAGGGGTGAACACTGAAGCTTTCTTT. Translated: CASSLRTGVNTEAFF.

This clonotype was detected many times. V is TRBV5-1 and J is TRBJ2-3, with 8 bases identical to TRBD1. The V segment lost 3 bases and the J segment 0 bases; nucleotides outside the gene matches: 3. The germline gives CDR1 SGHRS, CDR2 YFSETQ. The length of the CDR3 is 15 residues. DNA of the CDR3: TGCGCCAGCAGCTCGTGGACAGGGAGCACAGATACGCAGTATTTT. It specifies CASSSWTGSTDTQYF.

This clonotype was observed at least ten times. The chain joins TRBV15 to TRBJ2-5, with D possibly being TRBD1 (5 bases). Germline loops: CDR1 LNHNV, CDR2 YYDKDF (reference sequence). V was cut by 3 bases and J by 1 base, with 15 bases left in between. The CDR3 covers 16 residues. The CDR3 region has the DNA TGTGCCACCAGCAGTCTTCTGACAGCCTCCCAAGAGACCCAGTACTTC. Encoded protein: CATSSLLTASQETQYF.

This clonotype was detected many times. The V call is TRBV9, the J call TRBJ2-7; 8 bases map to TRBD1. The V gene's germline CDR1 is SGDLS and CDR2 YYNGEE. J lost 1 base, V lost 4 bases, and 7 bases had no gene match. The CDR3 contains 15 residues. CDR3 coding DNA: TGTGCCAGCAGCCCTACACAGGGGGAGTCCTACGAGCAGTACTTC. Protein: CASSPTQGESYEQYF.

This clonotype was counted at least ten times. The V call is TRBV7-9, the J call TRBJ1-5, with 7 bases matching TRBD1. This CDR3 is 13 amino acids long. Germline CDR1 and CDR2: SEHNR and FQNEAQ (reference sequence). Trimming cost V 5 bases and J 7 bases; bases outside gene matches: 5. CDR3: CASSPGGYQPQHF. The DNA of the CDR3 is TGTGCCAGCAGCCCAGGGGGTTACCAGCCCCAGCATTTT.